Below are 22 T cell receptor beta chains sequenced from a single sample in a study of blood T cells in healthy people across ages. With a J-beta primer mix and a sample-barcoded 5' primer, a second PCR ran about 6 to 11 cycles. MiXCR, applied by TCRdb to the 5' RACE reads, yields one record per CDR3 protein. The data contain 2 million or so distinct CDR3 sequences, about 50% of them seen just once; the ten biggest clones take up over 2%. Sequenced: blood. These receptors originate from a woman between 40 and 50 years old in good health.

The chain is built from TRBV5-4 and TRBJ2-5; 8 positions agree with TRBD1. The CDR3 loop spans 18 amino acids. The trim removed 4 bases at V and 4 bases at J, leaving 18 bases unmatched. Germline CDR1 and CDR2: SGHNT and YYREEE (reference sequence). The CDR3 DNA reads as TGTGCCAGCAGCGCCAGGTCAGGGGGCCTGGGGTTACGAGAGACCCAGTACTTC. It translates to CASSARSGGLGLRETQYF.

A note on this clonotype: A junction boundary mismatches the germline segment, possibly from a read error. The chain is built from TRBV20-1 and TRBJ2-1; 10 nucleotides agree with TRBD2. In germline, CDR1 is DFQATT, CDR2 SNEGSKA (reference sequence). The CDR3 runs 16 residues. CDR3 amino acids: CSANDPLAGANNERFF. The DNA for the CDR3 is TGCAGTGCAAATGACCCCCTAGCGGGGGCTAACAATGAGCGGTTCTTC.

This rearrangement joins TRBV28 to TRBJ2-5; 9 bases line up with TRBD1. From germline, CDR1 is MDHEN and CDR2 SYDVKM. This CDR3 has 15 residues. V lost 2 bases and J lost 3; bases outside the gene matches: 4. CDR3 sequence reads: CASSLGGTGKETQYF. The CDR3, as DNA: TGTGCCAGCAGTTTAGGGGGGACAGGGAAAGAGACCCAGTACTTC.

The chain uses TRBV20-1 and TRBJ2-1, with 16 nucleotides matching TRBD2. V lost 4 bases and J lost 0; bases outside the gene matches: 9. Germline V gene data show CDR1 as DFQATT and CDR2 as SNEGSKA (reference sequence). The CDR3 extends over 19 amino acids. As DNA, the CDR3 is TGCAGTGCTACCTTCTGGGGACTAGCGGGGGGGGGCTCCTACAATGAGCAGTTCTTC. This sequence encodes CSATFWGLAGGGSYNEQFF.

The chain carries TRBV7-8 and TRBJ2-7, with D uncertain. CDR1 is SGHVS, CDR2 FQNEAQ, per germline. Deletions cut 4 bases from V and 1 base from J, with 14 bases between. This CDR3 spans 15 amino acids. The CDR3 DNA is TGTGCCAGCAGCTGGCACAGCGAAGTATCCTACGAGCAGTACTTC. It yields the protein CASSWHSEVSYEQYF.

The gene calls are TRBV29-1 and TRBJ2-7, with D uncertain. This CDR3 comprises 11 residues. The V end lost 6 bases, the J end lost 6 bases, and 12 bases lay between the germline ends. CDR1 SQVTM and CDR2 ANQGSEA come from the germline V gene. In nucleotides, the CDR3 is TGCAGCGTGGGGAAAGGTGGCGAGCAGTACTTC. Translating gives CSVGKGGEQYF.

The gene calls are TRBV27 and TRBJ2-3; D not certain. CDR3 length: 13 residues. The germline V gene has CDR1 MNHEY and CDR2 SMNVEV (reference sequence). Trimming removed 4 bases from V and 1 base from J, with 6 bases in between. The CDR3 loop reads CASSYWRTDTQYF. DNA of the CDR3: TGTGCCAGCAGTTATTGGCGCACAGATACGCAGTATTTT.

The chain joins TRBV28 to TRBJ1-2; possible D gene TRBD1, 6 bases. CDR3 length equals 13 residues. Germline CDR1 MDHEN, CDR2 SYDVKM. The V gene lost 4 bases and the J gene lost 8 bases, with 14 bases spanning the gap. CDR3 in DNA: TGTGCCAGCAGTTCCCCACAGGGTTGGGGCTACACCTTC. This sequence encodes CASSSPQGWGYTF.

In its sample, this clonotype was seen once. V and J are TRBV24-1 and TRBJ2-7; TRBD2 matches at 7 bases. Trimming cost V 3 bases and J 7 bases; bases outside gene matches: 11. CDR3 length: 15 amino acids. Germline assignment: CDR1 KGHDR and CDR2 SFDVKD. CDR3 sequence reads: CATSDPRGVANEQYF. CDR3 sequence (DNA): TGTGCCACCAGTGATCCCCGGGGGGTAGCGAATGAGCAGTACTTC.

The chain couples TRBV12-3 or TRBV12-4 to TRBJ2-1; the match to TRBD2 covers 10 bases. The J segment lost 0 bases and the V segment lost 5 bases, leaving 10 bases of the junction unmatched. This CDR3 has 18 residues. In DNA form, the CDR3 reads TGTGCCAGCAGTCCGCTAGCGGGGGCCACGAGCTCCTACAATGAGCAGTTCTTC. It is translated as CASSPLAGATSSYNEQFF.

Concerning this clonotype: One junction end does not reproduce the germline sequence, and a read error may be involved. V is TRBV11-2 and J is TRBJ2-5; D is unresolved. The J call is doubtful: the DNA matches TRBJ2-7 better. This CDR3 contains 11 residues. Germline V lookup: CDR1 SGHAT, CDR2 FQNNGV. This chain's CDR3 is CAGSNNYEQYF. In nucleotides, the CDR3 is TGTGCCGGCAGCAACAACTACGAGCAGTACTTC.

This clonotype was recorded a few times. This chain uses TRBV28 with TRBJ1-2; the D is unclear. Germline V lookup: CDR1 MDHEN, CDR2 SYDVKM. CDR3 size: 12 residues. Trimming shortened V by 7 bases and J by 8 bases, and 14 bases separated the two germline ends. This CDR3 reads CASNDPGFGYTF. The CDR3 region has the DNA TGTGCCAGCAATGACCCGGGGTTCGGCTACACCTTC.

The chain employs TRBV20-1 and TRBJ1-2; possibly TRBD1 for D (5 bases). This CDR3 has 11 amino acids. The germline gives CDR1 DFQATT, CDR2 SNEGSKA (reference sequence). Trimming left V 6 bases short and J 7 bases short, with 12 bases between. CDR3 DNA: TGCAGTGCCCCGGGGGAAGGTGGCTACACCTTC. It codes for CSAPGEGGYTF.

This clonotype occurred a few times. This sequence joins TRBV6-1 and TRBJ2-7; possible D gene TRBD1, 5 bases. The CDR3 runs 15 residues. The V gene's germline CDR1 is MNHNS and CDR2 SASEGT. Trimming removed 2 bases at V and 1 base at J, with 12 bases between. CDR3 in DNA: TGTGCCAGCAGTGAAATCAGGGCTGAGTCCTACGAGCAGTACTTC. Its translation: CASSEIRAESYEQYF.

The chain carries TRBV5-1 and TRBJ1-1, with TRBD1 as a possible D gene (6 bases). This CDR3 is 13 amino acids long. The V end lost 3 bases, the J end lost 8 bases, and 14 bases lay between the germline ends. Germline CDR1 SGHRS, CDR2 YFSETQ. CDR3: CASSYRDGEEAFF. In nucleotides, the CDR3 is TGCGCCAGCAGCTACAGGGACGGGGAAGAAGCTTTCTTT.

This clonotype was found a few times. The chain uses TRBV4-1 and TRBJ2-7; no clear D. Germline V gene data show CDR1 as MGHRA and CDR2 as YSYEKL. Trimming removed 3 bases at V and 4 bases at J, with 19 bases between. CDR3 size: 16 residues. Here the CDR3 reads CASSQAAIVSQYEQYF. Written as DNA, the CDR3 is TGCGCCAGCAGCCAGGCTGCCATAGTGTCGCAATACGAGCAGTACTTC.

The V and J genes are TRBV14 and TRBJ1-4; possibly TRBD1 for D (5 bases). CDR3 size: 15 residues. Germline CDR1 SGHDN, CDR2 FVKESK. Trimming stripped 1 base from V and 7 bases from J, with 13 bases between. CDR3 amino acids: CASSQGDGLGEKLFF. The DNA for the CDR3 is TGTGCCAGCAGCCAAGGGGACGGCTTGGGTGAAAAACTGTTTTTT.

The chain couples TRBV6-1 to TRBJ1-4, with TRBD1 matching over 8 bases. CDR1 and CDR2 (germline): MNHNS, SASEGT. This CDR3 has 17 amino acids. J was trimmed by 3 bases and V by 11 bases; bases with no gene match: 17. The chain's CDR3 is CAGRRRQGIAANEKLFF. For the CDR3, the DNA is TGTGCCGGCCGACGAAGACAGGGGATAGCGGCTAATGAAAAACTGTTTTTT.

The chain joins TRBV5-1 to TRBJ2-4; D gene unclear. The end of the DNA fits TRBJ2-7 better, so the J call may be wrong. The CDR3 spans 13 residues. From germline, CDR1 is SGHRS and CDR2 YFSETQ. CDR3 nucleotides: TGCGCCAGCAGCTTGTTGAACTCATACGAGCAGTACTTC. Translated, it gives CASSLLNSYEQYF.

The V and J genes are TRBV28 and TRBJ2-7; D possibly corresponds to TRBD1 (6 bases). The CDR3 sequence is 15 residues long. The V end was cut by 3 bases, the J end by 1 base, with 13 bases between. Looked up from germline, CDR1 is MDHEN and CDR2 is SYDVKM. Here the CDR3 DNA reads TGTGCCAGCAGTTTCTACGCCGACAGGTCCTACGAGCAGTACTTC. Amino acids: CASSFYADRSYEQYF.

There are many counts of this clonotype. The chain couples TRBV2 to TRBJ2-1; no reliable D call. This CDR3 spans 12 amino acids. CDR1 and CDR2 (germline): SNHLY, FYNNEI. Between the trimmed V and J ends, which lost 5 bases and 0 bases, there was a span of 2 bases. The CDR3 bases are TGTGCCAGCAGTCGCTCCTACAATGAGCAGTTCTTC. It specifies CASSRSYNEQFF.

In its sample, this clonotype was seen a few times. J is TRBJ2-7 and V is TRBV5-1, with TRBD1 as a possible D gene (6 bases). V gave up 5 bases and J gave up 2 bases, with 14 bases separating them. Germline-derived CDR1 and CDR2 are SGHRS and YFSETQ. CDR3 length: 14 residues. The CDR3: CASRSFRGPYEQYF. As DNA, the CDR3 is TGCGCCAGCAGATCCTTCAGGGGACCCTACGAGCAGTACTTC.